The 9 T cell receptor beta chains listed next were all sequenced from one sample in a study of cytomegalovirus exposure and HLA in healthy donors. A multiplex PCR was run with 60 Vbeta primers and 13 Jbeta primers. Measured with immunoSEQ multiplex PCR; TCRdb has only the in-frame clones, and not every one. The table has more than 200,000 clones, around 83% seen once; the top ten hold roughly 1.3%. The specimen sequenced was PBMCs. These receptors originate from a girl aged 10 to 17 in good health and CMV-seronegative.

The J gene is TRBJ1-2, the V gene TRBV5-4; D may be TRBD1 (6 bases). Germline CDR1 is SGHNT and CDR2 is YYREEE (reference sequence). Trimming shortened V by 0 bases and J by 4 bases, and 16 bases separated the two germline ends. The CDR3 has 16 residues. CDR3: CASSLGEGGARYGYTF. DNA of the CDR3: TGTGCCAGCAGCTTGGGTGAAGGGGGGGCGCGCTATGGCTACACCTTC.

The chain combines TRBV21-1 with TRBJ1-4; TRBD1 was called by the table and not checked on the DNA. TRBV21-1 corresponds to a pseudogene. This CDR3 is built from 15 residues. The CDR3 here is CASSKTGGAYGKLFF. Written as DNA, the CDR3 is TGTGCCAGCAGCAAGACAGGGGGCGCGTATGGAAAACTGTTTTTT.

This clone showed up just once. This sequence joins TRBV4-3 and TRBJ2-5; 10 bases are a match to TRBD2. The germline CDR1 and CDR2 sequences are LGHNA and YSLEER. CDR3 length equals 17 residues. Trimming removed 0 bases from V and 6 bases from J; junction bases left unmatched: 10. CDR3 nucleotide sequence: TGCGCCAGCAGCCAAGATCGGGGTAGCGGGGGGCGGAAGACCCAGTACTTC. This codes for CASSQDRGSGGRKTQYF.

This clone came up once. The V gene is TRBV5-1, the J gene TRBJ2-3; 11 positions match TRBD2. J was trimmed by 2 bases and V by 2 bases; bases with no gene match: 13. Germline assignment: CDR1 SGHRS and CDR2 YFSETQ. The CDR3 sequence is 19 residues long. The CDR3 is CASSLLAGAFSSATDTQYF. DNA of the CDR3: TGCGCCAGCAGCTTACTAGCGGGAGCCTTCTCTTCAGCCACAGATACGCAGTATTTT.

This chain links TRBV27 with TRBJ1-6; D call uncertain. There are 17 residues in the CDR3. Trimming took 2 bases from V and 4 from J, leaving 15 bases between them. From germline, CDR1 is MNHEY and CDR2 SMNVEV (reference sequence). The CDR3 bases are TGTGCCAGCAGTTTAACGTCGGCGGGCCAGTATAATTCACCCCTCCACTTT. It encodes CASSLTSAGQYNSPLHF.

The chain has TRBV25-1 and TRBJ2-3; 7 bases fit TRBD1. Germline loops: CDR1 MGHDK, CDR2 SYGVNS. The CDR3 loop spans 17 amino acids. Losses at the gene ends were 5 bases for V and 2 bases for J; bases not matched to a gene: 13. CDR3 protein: CASSPLGGRGDTDTQYF. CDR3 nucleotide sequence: TGTGCCAGCAGTCCGCTAGGGGGCAGAGGGGACACAGATACGCAGTATTTT. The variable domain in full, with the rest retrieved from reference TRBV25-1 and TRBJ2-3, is EADIYQTPRYLVIGTGKKITLECSQTMGHDKMYWYQQDPGMELHLIHYSYGVNSTEKGDLSSESTVSRIRTEHFPLTLESARPSHTSQYLCASSPLGGRGDTDTQYFGPGTRLTVL.

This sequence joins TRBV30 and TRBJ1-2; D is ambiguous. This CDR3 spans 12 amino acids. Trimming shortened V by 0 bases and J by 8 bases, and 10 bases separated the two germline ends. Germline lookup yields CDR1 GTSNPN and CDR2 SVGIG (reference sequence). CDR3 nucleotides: TGTGCCTGGAGTGTGCCCGGTCTGGGCTACACCTTC. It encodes CAWSVPGLGYTF.

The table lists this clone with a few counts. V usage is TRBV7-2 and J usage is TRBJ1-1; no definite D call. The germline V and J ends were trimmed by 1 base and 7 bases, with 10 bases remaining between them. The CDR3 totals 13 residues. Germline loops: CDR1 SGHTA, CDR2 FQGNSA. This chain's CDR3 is CASSLEYYYEAFF. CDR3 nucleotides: TGTGCCAGCAGCTTAGAATACTACTATGAAGCTTTCTTT. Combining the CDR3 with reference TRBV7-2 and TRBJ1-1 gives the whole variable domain GAGVSQSPSNKVTEKGKDVELRCDPISGHTALYWYRQSLGQGLEFLIYFQGNSAPDKSGLPSDRFSAERTGGSVSTLTIQRTQQEDSAVYLCASSLEYYYEAFFGQGTRLTVV.

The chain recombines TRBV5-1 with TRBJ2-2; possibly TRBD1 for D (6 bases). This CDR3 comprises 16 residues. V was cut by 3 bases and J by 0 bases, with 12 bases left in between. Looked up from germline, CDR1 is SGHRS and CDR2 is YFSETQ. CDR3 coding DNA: TGCGCCAGCAGCTCCCAGGGGAATACGAACACCGGGGAGCTGTTTTTT. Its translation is CASSSQGNTNTGELFF.